This TCR beta chain came from a study of cytomegalovirus exposure and HLA in healthy donors. This CDR3 spans 14 amino acids. Germline V gene data show CDR1 as MDHEN and CDR2 as SYDVKM. V was pared by 4 bases and J by 13 bases, with 13 bases of the junction left unmatched. TCRdb's table, derived via immunoSEQ multiplex PCR, lists solely in-frame clones and lacks some. Found here are 80,000 to 100,000 clones, approximately 91% of them singletons; the top ten hold 2% to 2.5%. Sequenced material: PBMCs. This clonotype was sampled from a man aged 25 to 40 in good health and CMV-seronegative. This sequence joins TRBV28 and TRBJ2-1; 7 bases map to TRBD2. CDR3 in amino acids: CASSYGGTGGYQFF. The CDR3, as DNA: TGTGCCAGCAGTTACGGCGGGACGGGGGGTTATCAGTTCTTC. The full variable domain, with the rest looked up from reference TRBV28 and TRBJ2-1, is DVKVTQSSRYLVKRTGEKVFLECVQDMDHENMFWYRQDPGLGLRLIYFSYDVKMKEKGDIPEGYSVSREKKERFSLILESASTNQTSMYLCASSYGGTGGYQFFGPGTRLTVL.